This entry describes one TCR beta chain. The data belong to a study of blood T cell repertoires in COVID-19. Clones were read by immunoSEQ multiplex PCR, and TCRdb kept only the in-frame ones, dropping some. The sample has 250,000 to 300,000 clones; approximately 87% are singletons. Per germline, CDR1 SGHNT and CDR2 YYREEE (reference sequence). The V end lost 3 bases, the J end lost 2 bases, and 12 bases lay between the germline ends. The CDR3 runs to 14 residues. The source is a man aged 55 to 70 who had recovered from COVID-19. The sample consisted of peripheral blood. V is TRBV5-4 and J is TRBJ2-7, with TRBD1 as a possible D gene (5 bases). The CDR3 DNA is TGTGCCAGCAGCTGGGGCGTCAGAGCCTACGAGCAGTACTTC. Translated: CASSWGVRAYEQYF. Full variable domain (outside the CDR3, taken from reference TRBV5-4 and TRBJ2-7): ETGVTQSPTHLIKTRGQQVTLRCSSQSGHNTVSWYQQALGQGPQFIFQYYREEENGRGNFPPRFSGLQFPNYSSELNVNALELDDSALYLCASSWGVRAYEQYFGPGTRLTVT.